These T cell receptor beta chains were read from a single sample in a study of cytomegalovirus exposure and HLA in healthy donors. Sequenced by immunoSEQ multiplex PCR; TCRdb stores in-frame clones only, minus some. This repertoire shows around 110,000 clones, roughly 79% found once; its top ten account for around 1.5%. The sample taken for sequencing was PBMCs. These receptors came from a woman aged 18-29 years in good health and CMV-seronegative. Both conserved end residues are trimmed from each CDR3.

v_call cdr3_aa
TRBV10-2 ASSETSGGAGVNEQF
TRBV5-1 ASRGGVLQIEAF
TRBV30 AWSNDRDRSYEQY
TRBV6-5 ASSSTGRTYEQY
TRBV7-8 ASTKKVGDLNTEAF
TRBV5-1 ASSSGLVPGTEAF
TRBV6-9 ASSSGGTSGYTLAKNIQY
TRBV10-1 ASSGDYNEKLF
TRBV5-5 ASSWEGGSSYEQY
TRBV30 AWTPEASSYNSPLH
TRBV27 ASSQDRGNSPLH
TRBV9 ASSVRDLEPQH
TRBV27 ASSFQATGTGVFEQY
TRBV10-3 AISERERSSTDTQY
TRBV5-1 ASGGTDRGRETQY
TRBV28 ASSLLGQDNQPQH
TRBV28 ASSAPAGGGNTIY
TRBV7-3 ASSSNAGEAF
TRBV28 ASSSPGTVSLEQY
TRBV19 ASRISGGAVDTQY
TRBV11-3 ASSLSSSTDTQY
TRBV7-3 ASSTGHTTDTQY
TRBV18 ASSSQGIPYNEQF
TRBV2 ASTGAKNIQY
TRBV28 ASGRYNEQF
TRBV4-1 ASSQVQGQDYEQY
TRBV6-5 ASSYRLGDANYGYT
TRBV1 TSSQGTTRFGGETQY
TRBV6-5 ASSYREQNYGYT
TRBV19 ATRDRGPVAKNIQY
TRBV10-3 AISGAGTENYGYT
TRBV11-2 ASSLIRDANEKLF
TRBV9 ASSPSGGLNQPQH
TRBV6-1 ASVLGQNTGELF
TRBV5-6 ASSIRDTSYGYT
TRBV4-1 ASSQVLAEETQY
TRBV30 AWRARLFGYT
TRBV4-1 ASSPIGGYGYT
TRBV6-5 ASSLQGPTEAF
TRBV19 ASSPAENYEQY
TRBV2 ASSRDRVSGELF
TRBV5-1 ASSTLPGAPNEQY
TRBV6-4 ASSENGWAEAF
TRBV5-1 ASSSVTGGLYNEQF
TRBV5-4 ASNKGGGPGGEQY
TRBV11-2 ASSPAAVTGTYEQY
TRBV10-3 AISEFGTGGGYTEAF
TRBV6-1 ASRGTGPTEAF
TRBV5-4 ASSLTPLTGDEKLF
TRBV6-5 ASSYSGDEQY
TRBV28 ASSKRTSGGKTQY
TRBV5-1 ASRGTIEETQY
TRBV6-5 ASSYGLPYSPLH
TRBV30 AWGQGTDTQY
TRBV6-4 ASSDSFEDTQY